Each of the 27 T cell receptor beta chains below was sequenced from the same sample in a study of T cell clones after liver transplantation. Data came from immunoSEQ multiplex PCR; TCRdb stores just in-frame clones and leaves some out. Found here are around 100,000 clones, around four fifths of them singletons; the top ten hold about 3%. The material was CD4+ T cells from blood, obtained approximately 43 months after liver transplant. These receptors all stem from a human patient who received a liver transplant. Some T cells may have come from the graft donor.

V is TRBV4-1 and J is TRBJ2-7, with unresolved D. The germline V and J ends were trimmed by 0 bases and 3 bases, with 6 bases remaining between them. The germline V gene encodes CDR1 MGHRA and CDR2 YSYEKL. The CDR3 is made up of 13 amino acids. CDR3 in DNA: TGCGCCAGCAGCCAAGAACTAAACTACGAGCAGTACTTC. It yields the protein CASSQELNYEQYF.

This sequence joins TRBV9 and TRBJ1-4, with 8 nucleotides matching TRBD1. The CDR3 consists of 14 residues. Looked up from germline, CDR1 is SGDLS and CDR2 is YYNGEE. V was pared by 3 bases and J by 3 bases, with 1 base of the junction left unmatched. CDR3 region: CASSAQGANEKLFF. DNA of the CDR3: TGTGCCAGCAGCGCACAGGGGGCTAATGAAAAACTGTTTTTT.

V gene TRBV7-2 combines with J gene TRBJ1-1; 7 bases are shared with TRBD1. V lost 1 base and J lost 1; bases outside the gene matches: 0. The CDR3 sequence is 14 residues long. Germline assignment: CDR1 SGHTA and CDR2 FQGNSA. This CDR3 is CASSLEGANTEAFF. The CDR3 coding sequence is TGTGCCAGCAGCTTAGAGGGGGCGAACACTGAAGCTTTCTTT. Supplemented by reference TRBV7-2 and TRBJ1-1, the full variable domain reads GAGVSQSPSNKVTEKGKDVELRCDPISGHTALYWYRQSLGQGLEFLIYFQGNSAPDKSGLPSDRFSAERTGGSVSTLTIQRTQQEDSAVYLCASSLEGANTEAFFGQGTRLTVV.

This chain uses TRBV18 with TRBJ1-6; D possibly corresponds to TRBD1 (5 bases). V was pared by 4 bases and J by 6 bases, with 13 bases between. The CDR3 runs to 15 residues. The germline gives CDR1 KGHSH, CDR2 LQKENI. The CDR3 bases are TGTGCCAGCTCACGCCGGGACCAGGGTAATTCACCCCTCCACTTT. Its translation: CASSRRDQGNSPLHF.

The CDR3 region has the DNA TGTGCCAGCAGTTCCCCCCGGACAGGGATCGGCACAGATACGCAGTATTTT. Its protein is CASSSPRTGIGTDTQYF. V and J are TRBV27 and TRBJ2-3; 8 bases are shared with TRBD1. This CDR3 region has 17 residues. V trimming: 4 bases; J trimming: 1 base; junction bases outside the gene matches: 10. The germline gives CDR1 MNHEY, CDR2 SMNVEV (reference sequence).

V usage is TRBV4-1 and J usage is TRBJ2-1; the match to TRBD2 covers 8 bases. In germline, CDR1 is MGHRA, CDR2 YSYEKL. The CDR3 extends over 16 amino acids. The ends lost 0 bases at V and 8 bases at J; junction bases unmatched: 9. The CDR3 sequence is CASSQEYAGGGDEQFF. CDR3 nucleotides: TGCGCCAGCAGCCAAGAATATGCGGGGGGAGGGGATGAGCAGTTCTTC.

The chain links TRBV4-2 to TRBJ2-3; D is undetermined. The CDR3 runs 15 residues. Trimming took 0 bases from V and 0 from J, leaving 7 bases between them. Germline values: CDR1 LGHNA, CDR2 YNFKEQ. CDR3: CASSQEPTSTDTQYF. In nucleotides, the CDR3 is TGTGCCAGCAGCCAAGAACCGACGAGCACAGATACGCAGTATTTT.

This clone was detected only a few times. The DNA of the CDR3 is TGTGCCAGCAGCTTTACCGGGGAGCTGTTTTTT. It yields the protein CASSFTGELFF. The chain joins TRBV5-4 to TRBJ2-2; D ambiguous. Per germline, CDR1 SGHNT and CDR2 YYREEE (reference sequence). The CDR3 totals 11 residues. V lost 2 bases and J 5 bases, leaving 1 base between the germline ends.

J is TRBJ1-5 and V is TRBV2; D is unresolved. Trimming cost V 7 bases and J 8 bases, with 12 bases left between them. Germline CDR1 and CDR2: SNHLY and FYNNEI. CDR3 length equals 12 residues. CDR3 sequence reads: CASNGNREPQHF. Here the CDR3 DNA reads TGTGCCAGCAACGGGAATCGAGAGCCCCAGCATTTT.

The V gene is TRBV5-1, the J gene TRBJ2-1, with D maybe TRBD2 (5 bases). CDR1 SGHRS and CDR2 YFSETQ come from the germline V gene. Trimming removed 4 bases from V and 3 bases from J, with 11 bases in between. The CDR3 extends over 14 amino acids. The CDR3 reads CASSGHGVYNEQFF. CDR3 bases: TGCGCCAGCAGCGGGCACGGGGTCTACAATGAGCAGTTCTTC.

This chain joins TRBV2 and TRBJ1-3; D is perhaps TRBD1 (5 bases). The CDR3 extends over 14 amino acids. V was trimmed by 2 bases and J by 1 base, leaving 6 bases between them. Germline V CDR1 and CDR2: SNHLY, FYNNEI. CDR3 DNA sequence: TGTGCCAGCAGTGAACAGGGATCTGGAAACACCATATATTTT. It is translated as CASSEQGSGNTIYF.

The CDR3 nucleotides are TGTGCCAGCAGCGTATACACAGGGACGGATGAAAAACTGTTTTTT. It yields the protein CASSVYTGTDEKLFF. V is TRBV5-6 and J is TRBJ1-4; tentatively, D is TRBD1 (6 bases). Per the germline V gene, CDR1 is SGHDT and CDR2 is YYEEEE. The germline V and J ends were trimmed by 4 bases and 6 bases, with 16 bases remaining between them. The CDR3 length is 15 residues.

The chain uses TRBV11-3 and TRBJ2-1; perhaps TRBD1 as D (6 bases). CDR1 SGHNT and CDR2 YENEEA come from the germline V gene. V was clipped by 4 bases and J by 4 bases, with 14 bases between them. This CDR3 spans 15 amino acids. CDR3: CASSSGTTYYNEQFF. CDR3 nucleotides: TGTGCCAGCAGCTCCGGGACAACGTATTACAATGAGCAGTTCTTC.

This clone turned up a few times. This chain links TRBV5-8 with TRBJ2-1; D is ambiguous. The CDR3 consists of 15 residues. Trimming left V 0 bases short and J 0 bases short, with 7 bases between. From germline, CDR1 is SGHTS and CDR2 YDEGEE. This CDR3 reads CASSLEQSSYNEQFF. CDR3 sequence (DNA): TGTGCCAGCAGCTTGGAACAGAGCTCCTACAATGAGCAGTTCTTC.

V and J are TRBV7-3 and TRBJ2-7; no clear D. Trimming shortened V by 5 bases and J by 0 bases, and 11 bases separated the two germline ends. The CDR3 has 14 residues. CDR1 and CDR2 from the germline V gene are SGHTA and FQGTGA. This CDR3 reads CASSPSHSSYEQYF. CDR3 coding DNA: TGTGCCAGCAGCCCCTCCCATAGCTCCTACGAGCAGTACTTC.

This chain links TRBV6-5 with TRBJ2-3, with unresolved D. The CDR3 is 14 residues long. V was trimmed by 2 bases and J by 2 bases, leaving 8 bases between them. Germline V CDR1 and CDR2: MNHEY, SVGAGI. This CDR3 is CASSYAESTDTQYF. The DNA for the CDR3 is TGTGCCAGCAGTTACGCGGAATCCACAGATACGCAGTATTTT.

The sample holds one count of this clone. The chain is built from TRBV27 and TRBJ1-2; D uncertain. CDR3 length equals 13 residues. Trimming cost V 5 bases and J 3 bases, with 10 bases left between them. Germline-derived CDR1 and CDR2 are MNHEY and SMNVEV (reference sequence). The CDR3 nucleotides read TGTGCCAGCAGTGAACGGGCACACTATGGCTACACCTTC. Translating gives CASSERAHYGYTF.

The chain has TRBV5-6 and TRBJ1-4, with D possibly matching TRBD1 (5 bases). The germline CDR1 and CDR2 sequences are SGHDT and YYEEEE. V lost 3 bases, J lost 0 bases, and 15 bases lay in between. The CDR3 contains 17 residues. The CDR3 sequence: CASSSGTFSATNEKLFF. In nucleotides, the CDR3 is TGTGCCAGCAGCTCAGGGACGTTTAGCGCAACTAATGAAAAACTGTTTTTT.

The V and J genes are TRBV2 and TRBJ1-2; no firm D call. This CDR3 is built from 14 residues. V dropped 3 bases and J dropped 4 bases, with 12 bases sitting between them. The V gene's germline CDR1 is SNHLY and CDR2 FYNNEI. In DNA form, the CDR3 reads TGTGCCAGCAGTGACGAGGGCGCGGGCTATGGCTACACCTTC. It translates to CASSDEGAGYGYTF.

This clone was seen a few times. The V gene is TRBV15, the J gene TRBJ2-1; no definite D call. This CDR3 has 14 amino acids. Germline values: CDR1 LNHNV, CDR2 YYDKDF (reference sequence). The ends were cut back, 2 bases at V and 4 bases at J, with 9 bases in the middle. The CDR3 sequence is CATSRSLIYNEQFF. Here the CDR3 DNA reads TGTGCCACCAGCAGATCCTTGATATACAATGAGCAGTTCTTC.

This chain uses TRBV7-6 with TRBJ2-1; 13 bases line up with TRBD2. CDR1 is SGHVS, CDR2 FNYEAQ, per germline. CDR3 length: 15 amino acids. V was clipped by 5 bases and J by 4 bases; unmatched bases: 2. The CDR3 bases are TGTGCCAGCAGCACGGGACTAGCGGGGTACAATGAGCAGTTCTTC. Translating gives CASSTGLAGYNEQFF.

This sequence joins TRBV7-2 and TRBJ2-3; 9 bases line up with TRBD2. Germline CDR1 is SGHTA and CDR2 is FQGNSA. This CDR3 is built from 16 residues. Unmatched junction bases numbered 7, after V lost 5 bases and J lost 1 base. The CDR3 region is CASSPSSGVRTDTQYF. CDR3 DNA sequence: TGTGCCAGCAGCCCCTCTAGCGGGGTTCGCACAGATACGCAGTATTTT. The full variable domain, completed using reference TRBV7-2 and TRBJ2-3, is GAGVSQSPSNKVTEKGKDVELRCDPISGHTALYWYRQSLGQGLEFLIYFQGNSAPDKSGLPSDRFSAERTGGSVSTLTIQRTQQEDSAVYLCASSPSSGVRTDTQYFGPGTRLTVL.

The CDR3 DNA is TGTGCCAGCAGCACCGCGGGAGGGAACACCGGGGAGCTGTTTTTT. It yields the protein CASSTAGGNTGELFF. The chain combines TRBV11-3 with TRBJ2-2; 8 bases agree with TRBD2. The CDR3 runs 15 residues. V dropped 5 bases and J dropped 1; count of bases not matched to a gene: 3. Germline loops: CDR1 SGHNT, CDR2 YENEEA.

The CDR3 nucleotides read TGTGCCAGCAGCCCCGACGGACACTCTGGAAACACCATATATTTT. Its protein product is CASSPDGHSGNTIYF. The J gene is TRBJ1-3, the V gene TRBV6-5; possible D gene TRBD1, 5 bases. Germline V gives CDR1 MNHEY, CDR2 SVGAGI. This CDR3 has 15 residues. The V and J ends lost 6 bases and 0 bases respectively, with 12 bases between them.

As DNA, the CDR3 is TGTGCCAGCAGTTCCTCCGGAACAGGATACAATGAGCAGTTCTTC. Translating it yields CASSSSGTGYNEQFF. The V and J genes are TRBV2 and TRBJ2-1; a weak D match, TRBD1 (5 bases). The CDR3 consists of 15 residues. Trimming took 5 bases from V and 4 from J, leaving 15 bases between them. Germline V CDR1 and CDR2: SNHLY, FYNNEI. Full variable domain (rest looked up from reference TRBV2 and TRBJ2-1): EPEVTQTPSHQVTQMGQEVILRCVPISNHLYFYWYRQILGQKVEFLVSFYNNEISEKSEIFDDQFSVERPDGSNFTLKIRSTKLEDSAMYFCASSSSGTGYNEQFFGPGTRLTVL.

J is TRBJ2-2 and V is TRBV5-4; maybe TRBD1 (6 bases). Germline CDR1 and CDR2: SGHNT and YYREEE (reference sequence). The length of the CDR3 is 13 residues. Trimming removed 4 bases from V and 6 bases from J, with 10 bases in between. The CDR3 nucleotides read TGTGCCAGCAGCATGGGACATGCCGGGGAGCTGTTTTTT. Its translation is CASSMGHAGELFF.

The V and J genes are TRBV6-5 and TRBJ1-4; D might be TRBD1 (6 bases). CDR1 is MNHEY, CDR2 SVGAGI, per germline. V shed 6 bases and J shed 11 bases, with 19 bases lying between them. This CDR3 is 14 amino acids long. As DNA, the CDR3 is TGTGCCAGCAGCCGTGAAACAGGGTCTAGGAAACTGTTTTTT. It codes for CASSRETGSRKLFF.